This is a list of T cell receptor beta chains from one sample in a study of CD8 T cells in ankylosing spondylitis. A single record per CDR3 protein comes from TCRdb applying MiXCR to the 5' RACE reads. This sample carries 190,000 or so distinct CDR3 sequences, around 13% of them seen once, and the ten largest clones take 16%. Sequences were obtained from blood, either unsorted or a sorted T cell fraction (not recorded which). The receptors come from a male donor with ankylosing spondylitis or in good health (not recorded which). The CDR3 runs from the conserved cysteine through the conserved F or W. Each record gives: V gene, clone size, D gene, J gene, CDR3 protein, CDR3 DNA. D genes are given only for firm matches. Clone size appears in some rows only: once, few, many, or a class for an expanded clone.

TRBV12-3/TRBV12-4	few	TRBD1	TRBJ1-5	CASRSGQGGNQPQHF	TGTGCCAGCAGATCGGGACAGGGTGGAAATCAGCCCCAGCATTTT
TRBV12-5	few	-	TRBJ2-7	CASGFVLGADEQYF	TGTGCTAGTGGTTTCGTTCTCGGGGCTGACGAGCAGTACTTC
TRBV7-9	many	TRBD1	TRBJ2-7	CASSFSDRESPYEQYF	TGTGCCAGCAGCTTTTCGGACAGGGAATCACCCTACGAGCAGTACTTC
TRBV2	few	TRBD2	TRBJ2-5	CASWTPGLAGGRTQYF	TGTGCCAGCTGGACCCCAGGACTAGCGGGAGGTCGGACCCAGTACTTC
TRBV7-9	-	-	TRBJ2-1	CASSLGRAIQEGEQFF	TGTGCCAGCAGCTTAGGGAGGGCTATACAAGAGGGTGAGCAGTTCTTC
TRBV24-1	-	-	TRBJ1-1	CATSAAGGEAFF	TGTGCCACCAGTGCGGCGGGGGGCGAAGCTTTCTTT
TRBV20-1	-	-	TRBJ1-3	CSAREGSSGNTIYF	TGCAGTGCTAGAGAGGGTAGCTCTGGAAACACCATATATTTT
TRBV20-1	-	TRBD2	TRBJ2-1	CSAHTSTSGGGNEQFF	TGCAGTGCTCACACATCGACTAGCGGGGGGGGAAATGAGCAGTTCTTC
TRBV7-9	-	TRBD1	TRBJ1-1	CASSKTDRATEAFF	TGTGCCAGCAGCAAGACGGACAGGGCCACTGAAGCTTTCTTT
TRBV12-3/TRBV12-4	-	-	TRBJ1-6	CASSFNRVSPLHF	TGTGCCAGCAGTTTCAACAGGGTCTCACCCCTCCACTTT
TRBV13	-	-	TRBJ2-1	CASSPPGKFSQFF	TGTGCCAGCAGCCCCCCGGGGAAGTTTTCGCAGTTCTTC
TRBV4-1	many	-	TRBJ2-3	CASSQDEAAFDTQYF	TGCGCCAGCAGCCAAGATGAAGCGGCCTTTGATACGCAGTATTTT
TRBV29-1	few	TRBD1	TRBJ2-7	CSVIRTGDSYEQYF	TGCAGCGTTATTCGGACAGGGGATTCCTACGAGCAGTACTTC
TRBV29-1	many	-	TRBJ2-7	CSVELPGGSYEQYF	TGCAGCGTTGAACTACCTGGAGGGTCCTACGAGCAGTACTTC
TRBV2	-	TRBD1	TRBJ1-4	CACRGGTGWEKLFF	TGTGCCTGTAGAGGAGGGACAGGTTGGGAAAAACTGTTTTTT
TRBV10-1	few	TRBD2	TRBJ2-7	CASSESTSGGLYEQYF	TGCGCCAGCAGTGAGTCGACTAGCGGGGGACTCTACGAGCAGTACTTC
TRBV27	-	-	TRBJ2-7	CASSLGPLDEQYF	TGTGCCAGCAGTTTAGGGCCTCTAGATGAGCAGTACTTC
TRBV3-1	-	-	TRBJ2-7	CASSQDWGRKSYEQYF	TGTGCCAGCAGCCAAGATTGGGGGAGAAAGTCCTACGAGCAGTACTTC
TRBV3-1	few	-	TRBJ2-7	CASSPGSSLSSYEQYF	TGTGCCAGCAGCCCGGGGAGCAGCCTAAGCTCCTACGAGCAGTACTTC
TRBV7-9	many	TRBD1	TRBJ2-7	CASSPETGVTYEQYF	TGTGCCAGCAGCCCGGAGACAGGGGTTACCTACGAGCAGTACTTC
TRBV27	-	-	TRBJ1-1	CASSPGTSTEAFF	TGTGCCAGCAGTCCGGGGACGAGCACTGAAGCTTTCTTT
TRBV20-1	few	TRBD1	TRBJ2-7	CSARPPDRGDNEQYF	TGCAGTGCTAGACCCCCGGACAGGGGAGATAACGAGCAGTACTTC
TRBV5-6	-	-	TRBJ1-1	CASSFRSGFTEAFF	TGTGCCAGCAGCTTCCGATCAGGGTTCACTGAAGCTTTCTTT
TRBV5-6	-	-	TRBJ2-5	CASSPGVEETQYF	TGTGCCAGCAGCCCGGGTGTCGAAGAGACCCAGTACTTC